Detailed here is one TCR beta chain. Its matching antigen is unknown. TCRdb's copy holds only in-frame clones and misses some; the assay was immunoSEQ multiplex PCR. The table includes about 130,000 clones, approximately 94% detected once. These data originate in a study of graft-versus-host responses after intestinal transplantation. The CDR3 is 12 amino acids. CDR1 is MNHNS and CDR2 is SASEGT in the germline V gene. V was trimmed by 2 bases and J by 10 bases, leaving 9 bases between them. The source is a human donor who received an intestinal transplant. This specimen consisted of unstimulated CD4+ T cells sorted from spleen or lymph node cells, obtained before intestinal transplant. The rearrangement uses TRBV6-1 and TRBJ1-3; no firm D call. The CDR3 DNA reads TGTGCCAGCAGTGAACTCCAGAAGACCATATATTTT. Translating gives CASSELQKTIYF.